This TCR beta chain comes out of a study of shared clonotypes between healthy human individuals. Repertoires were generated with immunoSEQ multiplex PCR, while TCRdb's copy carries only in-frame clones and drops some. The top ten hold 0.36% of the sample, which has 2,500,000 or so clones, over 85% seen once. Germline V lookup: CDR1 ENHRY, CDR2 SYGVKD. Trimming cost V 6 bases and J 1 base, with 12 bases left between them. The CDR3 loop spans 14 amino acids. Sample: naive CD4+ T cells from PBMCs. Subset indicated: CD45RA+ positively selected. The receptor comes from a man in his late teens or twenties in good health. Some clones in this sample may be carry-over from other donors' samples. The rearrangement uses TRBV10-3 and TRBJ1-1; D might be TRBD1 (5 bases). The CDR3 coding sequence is TGTGCCATCAGGAGGGGTGCGGGGAACACTGAAGCTTTCTTT. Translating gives CAIRRGAGNTEAFF.